This entry lists 24 T cell receptor beta chains sequenced from one sample in a study of T cells in Graves' hyperthyroidism and ophthalmopathy. What was amplified from RNA transcripts were TCR beta CDR3 regions. Primed by the HTBI set, a first-round RT-PCR was run on the TCR CDR3. TCRdb redid the calling of the multiplex PCR reads with MiXCR, one entry per CDR3 protein. The sample consists of around 700,000 distinct CDR3 sequences, 15% to 20% of them appearing once. The sequenced sample was blood. Receptors were obtained from a woman in her forties or fifties with Graves' hyperthyroidism that later progressed to Graves' ophthalmopathy.

This clonotype appeared a few times. Since a much larger clone is just one base distant, this may be a read error. This chain joins TRBV7-8 and TRBJ1-5; D is ambiguous. V was clipped by 5 bases and J by 6 bases, with 8 bases between them. The CDR3 is 12 residues long. The germline CDR1 and CDR2 sequences are SGHVS and FQNEAQ. The CDR3 DNA follows: TGTGCCAGCAGCGTAGGTGGTCAGCCCCAGCATTTT. The encoded protein is CASSVGGQPQHF.

The chain has TRBV14 and TRBJ2-3; TRBD2 aligns across 9 bases. This CDR3 is 17 amino acids long. Germline CDR1 SGHDN, CDR2 FVKESK. The V and J ends lost 0 bases and 3 bases, in that order; junction bases with no gene match: 7. CDR3 DNA sequence: TGTGCCAGCAGCCAAGATTCGGCGGGGGGGACGACAGATACGCAGTATTTT. As protein: CASSQDSAGGTTDTQYF.

This chain joins TRBV18 and TRBJ1-6; tentative D call: TRBD1 (6 bases). Germline CDR1 and CDR2: KGHSH and LQKENI. The CDR3 has 17 residues. V dropped 2 bases and J dropped 0 bases, with 11 bases sitting between them. The chain's CDR3 is CASSPRQASSYNSPLHF. The CDR3 nucleotides read TGTGCCAGCTCACCAAGACAGGCGAGCTCCTATAATTCACCCCTCCACTTT.

Ten or more counts support this clonotype. The chain recombines TRBV14 with TRBJ1-1; a weak D match, TRBD1 (6 bases). Germline V gene lookup returns CDR1 SGHDN and CDR2 FVKESK. The V end was cut by 1 base, the J end by 5 bases, with 11 bases between. The CDR3 totals 14 residues. The CDR3 reads CASSQAGAWTEAFF. The CDR3 region has the DNA TGTGCCAGCAGCCAAGCGGGGGCTTGGACTGAAGCTTTCTTT.

The V and J genes are TRBV29-1 and TRBJ1-5; 12 nucleotides align to TRBD1. The germline CDR1 and CDR2 sequences are SQVTM and ANQGSEA. Trimming at V came to 1 base and at J to 7 bases, leaving 5 bases not matched to a gene. This CDR3 region has 15 residues. CDR3 in amino acids: CSVEVGTGGGQPQHF. In DNA form, the CDR3 reads TGCAGCGTTGAAGTCGGGACAGGGGGCGGGCAGCCCCAGCATTTT.

The sample holds a few counts of this clonotype. V gene TRBV4-2 combines with J gene TRBJ2-3, with TRBD1 matching over 7 bases. This CDR3 has 15 amino acids. Germline trimming cut 6 bases from V and 2 bases from J; bases unmatched to any gene: 8. Germline-derived CDR1 and CDR2 are LGHNA and YNFKEQ. The CDR3 DNA follows: TGTGCCAGCAGTCTAGGGACAGCCCCCACAGATACGCAGTATTTT. Protein sequence: CASSLGTAPTDTQYF.

The J gene is TRBJ1-4, the V gene TRBV6-4; 8 positions match TRBD1. With V trimmed by 5 bases and J by 0 bases, 17 bases remained unmatched. From germline, CDR1 is MRHNA and CDR2 SNTAGT. The CDR3 is made up of 20 amino acids. The DNA of the CDR3 is TGTGCCAGCAGTTCTCTGGACAGGGAAAAAGGACAGGCAACTAATGAAAAACTGTTTTTT. Translating gives CASSSLDREKGQATNEKLFF.

The chain recombines TRBV18 with TRBJ1-4, with D tentatively TRBD1 (5 bases). Per the germline V gene, CDR1 is KGHSH and CDR2 is LQKENI. The CDR3 covers 15 residues. V was trimmed by 3 bases and J by 8 bases, leaving 16 bases between them. CDR3 coding DNA: TGTGCCAGCTCACCCACACAGGTCGGTACGGAAAAACTGTTTTTT. This encodes CASSPTQVGTEKLFF.

The chain uses TRBV3-1 and TRBJ1-2; 7 nucleotides line up with TRBD1. This CDR3 region has 15 residues. CDR1 is LGHDT and CDR2 is YNNKEL in the germline V gene (reference sequence). With 3 bases clipped from V and 6 bases from J, the junction kept 10 bases outside the gene matches. This CDR3 is CASSQLTTGNDGYTF. The CDR3 DNA is TGTGCCAGCAGCCAGCTAACGACAGGGAATGATGGCTACACCTTC.

The chain carries TRBV20-1 and TRBJ1-4; 8 bases align to TRBD1. The CDR3 totals 15 residues. Germline V gene data show CDR1 as DFQATT and CDR2 as SNEGSKA (reference sequence). The junction had 10 bases not matched to a gene; V was cut back by 3 bases and J by 7 bases. The CDR3 DNA is TGCAGTGCTAGTAGGCATCGGGACAGGAGTGAAAAACTGTTTTTT. It specifies CSASRHRDRSEKLFF.

This clonotype came up a few times. This chain links TRBV9 with TRBJ2-5; 9 bases are a match to TRBD1. CDR1 and CDR2 (germline): SGDLS, YYNGEE. V lost 4 bases to trimming and J lost 2 bases; unmatched junction nucleotides: 15. The CDR3 covers 18 residues. Here the CDR3 DNA reads TGTGCCAGCAGCCCCCGTCCCGTGGGGACAGGGCCTCAAGAGACCCAGTACTTC. Residues: CASSPRPVGTGPQETQYF.

The chain links TRBV18 to TRBJ2-6; no firm D call. V was pared by 2 bases and J by 0 bases, with 5 bases between. This CDR3 comprises 15 residues. Looked up from germline, CDR1 is KGHSH and CDR2 is LQKENI. CDR3 residues: CASSPRDSGANVLTF. CDR3 coding DNA: TGTGCCAGCTCACCAAGAGACTCTGGGGCCAACGTCCTGACTTTC.

There are many counts of this clonotype. J is TRBJ1-5 and V is TRBV6-5; the D is unclear. V dropped 0 bases and J dropped 0 bases, with 3 bases sitting between them. CDR3 length: 14 amino acids. Per the germline V gene, CDR1 is MNHEY and CDR2 is SVGAGI. The CDR3 sequence is CASSYSSSNQPQHF. CDR3 nucleotides: TGTGCCAGCAGTTACTCGAGTAGCAATCAGCCCCAGCATTTT.

This clonotype was counted a few times. This chain uses TRBV6-1 with TRBJ2-3; a weak D match, TRBD2 (7 bases). CDR3 length: 15 residues. V shed 6 bases and J shed 7 bases, with 20 bases lying between them. Germline loops: CDR1 MNHNS, CDR2 SASEGT. CDR3 DNA: TGTGCCAGCAGGCCCGGGGCGGGGGCCGGAAATACGCAGTATTTT. This translates into CASRPGAGAGNTQYF.

Worth noting for this clonotype: One junction end disagrees with the germline gene, perhaps due to a read error. The chain joins TRBV15 to TRBJ1-5, with 8 bases aligning to TRBD1. The CDR3 totals 14 residues. Germline assignment: CDR1 LNHNV and CDR2 YYDKDF (reference sequence). The CDR3 region has the DNA TGTGCCACCAGAAGACAGGGGTTCAATCGGCCCCAGCATTTT. Translating it yields CATRRQGFNRPQHF.

This rearrangement joins TRBV29-1 to TRBJ1-1; D is undetermined. CDR1 and CDR2 (germline): SQVTM, ANQGSEA. Trimming pared 0 bases from V and 1 base from J, leaving 6 bases between. CDR3 size: 13 residues. CDR3 in DNA: TGCAGCGTTGAAGATCGTAGGAACACTGAAGCTTTCTTT. Translated, it gives CSVEDRRNTEAFF.

A few counts support this clonotype. An end of the junction does not agree with germline; a read error may underlie this. The chain carries TRBV6-1 and TRBJ2-7; 7 nucleotides match TRBD1. Germline CDR1 reads MNHNS; CDR2 reads SASEGT. The CDR3 is made up of 15 amino acids. The CDR3 sequence is CASSEAWDRAYEQCF. DNA of the CDR3: TGTGCCAGCAGTGAAGCGTGGGACAGAGCCTACGAGCAGTGCTTC.

At least ten counts were recorded for this clonotype. In nucleotides, the CDR3 is TGCGCCACCGGGACAGGGGATAATGAGCAGTTCTTC. Amino acids: CATGTGDNEQFF. The chain employs TRBV5-1 and TRBJ2-1; 10 positions match TRBD1. Per germline, CDR1 SGHRS and CDR2 YFSETQ. This CDR3 is built from 12 residues. The trim removed 9 bases at V and 7 bases at J, leaving 4 bases unmatched.

This clonotype was counted a few times. This chain connects TRBV7-7 to TRBJ1-5; maybe TRBD1 (6 bases). Looked up from germline, CDR1 is SSHAT and CDR2 is FNYEAQ (reference sequence). This CDR3 comprises 18 residues. The DNA of the CDR3 is TGTGCTATCTCTAAATTAACCGGGGGCGCGGGTGGCAATCAGCCCCAGCATTTT. It translates to CAISKLTGGAGGNQPQHF.

This clonotype was counted ten times or more. The gene calls are TRBV6-2 or TRBV6-3 and TRBJ1-2; TRBD1 aligns across 9 bases. CDR1 and CDR2 (germline): MNHEY, SVGEGT. The V segment lost 7 bases and the J segment 4 bases; nucleotides outside the gene matches: 13. This CDR3 is built from 16 residues. This chain's CDR3 is CASMASGQGYGYGYTF. In nucleotides, the CDR3 is TGTGCCAGCATGGCCTCGGGACAGGGATATGGCTATGGCTACACCTTC.

This clonotype appeared many times. V and J are TRBV3-1 and TRBJ2-5; 7 bases map to TRBD1. The V gene end was trimmed by 3 bases and the J gene end by 1 base; junction bases not matched to a gene: 2. This CDR3 comprises 14 residues. Germline V gene lookup returns CDR1 LGHDT and CDR2 YNNKEL (reference sequence). The CDR3 is CASSQTGIQETQYF. The CDR3 DNA reads TGTGCCAGCAGCCAGACAGGGATCCAAGAGACCCAGTACTTC.

This clonotype has more than one count but fewer than ten. The chain combines TRBV2 with TRBJ2-6, with D unresolved. Germline V gives CDR1 SNHLY, CDR2 FYNNEI. The CDR3 runs to 14 residues. Trimming took off 8 bases at V and 2 bases at J, with 10 bases between the two ends. This chain's CDR3 is CASYNMAGANVLTF. CDR3 DNA: TGTGCCAGCTACAACATGGCTGGGGCCAACGTCCTGACTTTC.

The CDR3 sequence: CASSEGRRSGDTIYF. In nucleotides, the CDR3 is TGTGCCAGCAGTGAAGGACGGCGGTCGGGGGACACCATATATTTT. The chain employs TRBV6-1 and TRBJ1-3, with TRBD1 as a possible D gene (5 bases). This CDR3 region has 15 residues. CDR1 is MNHNS, CDR2 SASEGT, per germline. V shed 1 base and J shed 8 bases, with 15 bases lying between them.

In its sample, this clonotype was seen many times. The chain employs TRBV3-1 and TRBJ1-1; possibly TRBD1 for D (5 bases). Germline loops: CDR1 LGHDT, CDR2 YNNKEL (reference sequence). The V end lost 1 base, the J end lost 1 base, and 10 bases lay between the germline ends. The CDR3 consists of 15 residues. CDR3 protein: CASSQGSGPNTEAFF. CDR3 in DNA: TGTGCCAGCAGCCAAGGTTCAGGGCCGAACACTGAAGCTTTCTTT.